The source of this T cell receptor (beta chain) is a study of cytomegalovirus exposure and HLA in healthy donors. General study points: In an earlier analysis, about 87% or about 30%: the productive usage of most TCR beta V segments. Reportedly, TCR beta sequences accurately predicted HLA-A and HLA-B alleles in most subjects.

Turning to this clone: The antigen is unknown.

Though probably carrying unrecorded immune exposures, donors were nominally healthy at sampling. Primers included in the PCR were 60 Vbeta and 13 Jbeta primers. Measured with immunoSEQ multiplex PCR; TCRdb has only the in-frame clones, and not every one. The sample holds some 150,000 clones, around four fifths seen once. This TCR came from a man between 35 and 55 years old in good health and CMV-seronegative. The sequencing input was PBMCs.

The CDR3 nucleotides are TGTGCCAGCAGCTTAGGACAGGGCTTCTACGAGCAGTACTTC. Protein: CASSLGQGFYEQYF. The V gene is TRBV7-2, the J gene TRBJ2-7; 7 bases map to TRBD1. CDR1 is SGHTA and CDR2 is FQGNSA in the germline V gene. V shed 1 base and J 3 bases; nucleotides not matched to a gene: 3. The CDR3 has 14 residues.